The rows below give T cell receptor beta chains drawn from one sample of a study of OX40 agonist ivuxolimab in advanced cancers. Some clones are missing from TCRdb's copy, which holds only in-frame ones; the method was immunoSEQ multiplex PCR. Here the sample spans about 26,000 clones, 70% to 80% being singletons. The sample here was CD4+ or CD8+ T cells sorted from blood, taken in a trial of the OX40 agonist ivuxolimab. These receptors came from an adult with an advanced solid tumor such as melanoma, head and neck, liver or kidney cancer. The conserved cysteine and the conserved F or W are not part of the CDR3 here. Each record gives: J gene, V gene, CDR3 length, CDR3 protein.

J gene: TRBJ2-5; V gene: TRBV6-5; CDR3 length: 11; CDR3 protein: ASIQRGQETQY
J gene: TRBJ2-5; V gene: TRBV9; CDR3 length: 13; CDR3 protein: ASSVGGTLQETQY
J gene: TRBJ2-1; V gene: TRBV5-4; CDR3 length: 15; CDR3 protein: ASSRGLAGGPYNEQF
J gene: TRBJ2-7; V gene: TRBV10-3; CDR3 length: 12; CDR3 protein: AISDQGSSYEQY
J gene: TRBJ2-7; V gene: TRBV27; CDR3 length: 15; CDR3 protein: ASNEHALGLAGREQY
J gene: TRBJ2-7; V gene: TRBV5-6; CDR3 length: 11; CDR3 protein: ASSLGQSYEQY
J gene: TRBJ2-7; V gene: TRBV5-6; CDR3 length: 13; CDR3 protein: ASSLGRLGAVEQY
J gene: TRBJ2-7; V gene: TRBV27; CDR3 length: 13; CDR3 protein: ASSLDVTGDHEQY
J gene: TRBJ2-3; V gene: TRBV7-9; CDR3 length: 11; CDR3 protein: ASSLVGTDTQY
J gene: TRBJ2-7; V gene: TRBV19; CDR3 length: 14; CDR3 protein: ASSIEKLAETYEQY
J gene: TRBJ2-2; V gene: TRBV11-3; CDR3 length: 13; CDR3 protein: ASSSRKGKTGELF
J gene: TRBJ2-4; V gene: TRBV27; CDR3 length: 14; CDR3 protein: ASSHQGAGAKNIQY
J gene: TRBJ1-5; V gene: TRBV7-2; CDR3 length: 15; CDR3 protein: ASSLAGTGGSNQPQH
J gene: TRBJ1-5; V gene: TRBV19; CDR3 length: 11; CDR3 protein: ASSISDNQPQH
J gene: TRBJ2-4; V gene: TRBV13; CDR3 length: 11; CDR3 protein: ASSLGAKNIQY
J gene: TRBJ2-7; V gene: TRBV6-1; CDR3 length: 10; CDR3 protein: ASSEWGEEQY
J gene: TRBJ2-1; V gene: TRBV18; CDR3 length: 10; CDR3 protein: ASSPAPNEQF
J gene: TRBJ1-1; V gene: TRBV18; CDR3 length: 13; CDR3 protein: ASSPVDRTNTEAF
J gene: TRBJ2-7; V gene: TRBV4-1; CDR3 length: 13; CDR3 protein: ASSQESRGNYEQY
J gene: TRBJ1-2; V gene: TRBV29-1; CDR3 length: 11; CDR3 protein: SAFGGGNYGYT
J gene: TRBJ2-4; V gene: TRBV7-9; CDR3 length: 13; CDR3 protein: ASSLDTGVENIQY
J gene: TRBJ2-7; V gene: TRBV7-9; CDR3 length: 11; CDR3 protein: ASSPRDRPEQY
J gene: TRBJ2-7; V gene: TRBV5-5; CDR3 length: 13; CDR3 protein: ASSLLTGPIEEQY
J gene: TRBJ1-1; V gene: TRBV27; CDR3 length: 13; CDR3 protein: ASSLQPRGYTEAF
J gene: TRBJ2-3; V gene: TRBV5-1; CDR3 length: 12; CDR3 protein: ASSSQRPTDTQY
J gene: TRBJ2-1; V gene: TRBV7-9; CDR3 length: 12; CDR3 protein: ASRHGSSYNEQF
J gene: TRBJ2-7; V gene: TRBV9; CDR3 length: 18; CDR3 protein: ASSTFPLPFGARILREQY
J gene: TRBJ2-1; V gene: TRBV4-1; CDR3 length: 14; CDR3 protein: ASSQYRQGGGNEQF
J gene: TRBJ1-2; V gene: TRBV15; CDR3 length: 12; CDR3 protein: ATSIPDGNYGYT
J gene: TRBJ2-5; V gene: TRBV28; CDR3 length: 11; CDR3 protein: ASSLRLRETQY
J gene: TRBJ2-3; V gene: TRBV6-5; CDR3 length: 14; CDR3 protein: ASSYSLEALTDTQY
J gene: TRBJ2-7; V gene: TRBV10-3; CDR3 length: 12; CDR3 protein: AIMSGDGAYEQY
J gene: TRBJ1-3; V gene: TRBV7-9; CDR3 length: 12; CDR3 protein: ASSQGGSGNTIY
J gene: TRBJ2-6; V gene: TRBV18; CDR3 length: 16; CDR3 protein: ASSLTPGRGSGANVLT
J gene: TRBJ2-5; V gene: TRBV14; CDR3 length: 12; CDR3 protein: ASSHPGLAETQY
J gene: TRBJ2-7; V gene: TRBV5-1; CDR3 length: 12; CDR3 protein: ASSLYRGIDEQY
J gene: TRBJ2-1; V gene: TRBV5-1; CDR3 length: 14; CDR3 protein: ASSLEASGAYNEQF
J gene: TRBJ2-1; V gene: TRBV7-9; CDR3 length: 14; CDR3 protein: ASSLGPAVPYNEQF
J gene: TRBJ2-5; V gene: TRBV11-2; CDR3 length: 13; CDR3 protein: ASSVSSGWKETQY
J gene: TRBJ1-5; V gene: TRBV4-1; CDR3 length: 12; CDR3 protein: ASSQAGLDQPQH
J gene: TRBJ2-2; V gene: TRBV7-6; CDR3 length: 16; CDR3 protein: ASSSVRTTGARSGELF
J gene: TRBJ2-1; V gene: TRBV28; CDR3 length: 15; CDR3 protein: ASSLILAGGTNNEQF
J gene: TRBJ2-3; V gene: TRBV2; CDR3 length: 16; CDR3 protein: ASRGRGSEHIGTDTQY
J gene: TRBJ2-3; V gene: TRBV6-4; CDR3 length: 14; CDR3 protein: ASSDVSGGITDTQY
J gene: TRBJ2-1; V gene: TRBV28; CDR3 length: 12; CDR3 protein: ASSLTSGSTEQF
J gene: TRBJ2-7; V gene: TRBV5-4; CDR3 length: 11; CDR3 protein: AAGTGITYEQY
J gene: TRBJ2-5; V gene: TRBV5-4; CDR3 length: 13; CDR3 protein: ASSLGWGAEETQY
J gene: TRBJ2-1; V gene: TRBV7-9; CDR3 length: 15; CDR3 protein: ASSPLAWRGDYNEQF
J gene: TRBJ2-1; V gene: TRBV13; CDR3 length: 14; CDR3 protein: ASSLGWLADYNEQF
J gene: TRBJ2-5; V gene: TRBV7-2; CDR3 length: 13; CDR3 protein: ASRAPSARKETQY
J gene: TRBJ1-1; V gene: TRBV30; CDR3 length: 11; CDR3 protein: AWSWDTISEAF
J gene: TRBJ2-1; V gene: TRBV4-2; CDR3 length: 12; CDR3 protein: ASSAGVGYNEQF
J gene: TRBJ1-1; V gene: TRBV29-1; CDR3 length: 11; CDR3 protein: SVVPGANTEAF
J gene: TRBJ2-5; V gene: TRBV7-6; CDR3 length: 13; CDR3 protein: ASGRWALEGETQY
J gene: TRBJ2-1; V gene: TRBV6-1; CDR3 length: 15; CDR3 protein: ASSEAPGGRGESEQF